This T cell receptor beta chain was captured by sequencing in a study of control samples from healthy donors and cancer patients. Profiling relied on immunoSEQ multiplex PCR, and the TCRdb table lists in-frame clones only, not all of them. This table holds 150,000 to 200,000 clones, 92% found once. This CDR3 is built from 11 residues. CDR1 LNHDA and CDR2 SQIVND come from the germline V gene (reference sequence). Trimming removed 10 bases from V and 6 bases from J, with 10 bases in between. The sequence derives from a woman aged 25 to 39 in good health. The chain couples TRBV19 to TRBJ1-5, with D perhaps TRBD1 (6 bases). The sample was blood. This CDR3 reads CAIQGGQPQHF. The CDR3 DNA reads TGTGCCATACAGGGAGGTCAGCCCCAGCATTTT.